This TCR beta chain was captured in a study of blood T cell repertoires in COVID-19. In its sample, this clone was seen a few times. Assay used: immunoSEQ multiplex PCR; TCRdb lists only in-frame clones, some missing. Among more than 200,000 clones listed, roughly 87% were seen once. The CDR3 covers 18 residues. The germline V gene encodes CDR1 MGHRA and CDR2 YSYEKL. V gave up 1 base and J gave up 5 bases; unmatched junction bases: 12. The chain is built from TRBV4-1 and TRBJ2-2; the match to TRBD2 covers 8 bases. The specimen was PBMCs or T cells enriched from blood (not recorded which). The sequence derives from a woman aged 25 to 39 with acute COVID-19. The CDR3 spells CASSQAETSVGSTGELFF. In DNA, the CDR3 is TGCGCCAGCAGCCAAGCCGAGACTAGCGTAGGATCAACCGGGGAGCTGTTTTTT.